Given below is one T cell receptor beta chain in context. What it binds is not known. These data originate in a study of cytomegalovirus exposure and HLA in healthy donors. Whole-study findings and limits: Sequencing artifact likely explains a cluster of highly shared sequence variants.

Trimming stripped 3 bases from V and 0 bases from J, with 5 bases between. The length of the CDR3 is 14 residues. Looked up from germline, CDR1 is SEHNR and CDR2 is FQNEAQ (reference sequence). Vbeta (60) and Jbeta (13) primers were used in the PCR. Measured with immunoSEQ multiplex PCR; TCRdb has only the in-frame clones, and not every one. The table lists about 60,000 clones, roughly 67% of them singletons, with 5% to 7% in the top ten. Sequencing used PBMCs. The TCR comes from a middle-aged man in good health and CMV-seronegative. V is TRBV7-9 and J is TRBJ1-4, with a possible D match to TRBD1 (5 bases). The CDR3: CASSLDTTNEKLFF. The CDR3 DNA is TGTGCCAGCAGCTTGGACACAACTAATGAAAAACTGTTTTTT.